The 30 T cell receptor beta chains in this list originate from one sample, sequenced in a study of blood T cell repertoires in COVID-19. The protocol was immunoSEQ multiplex PCR, while the TCRdb copy is restricted to in-frame clones and leaves out a portion. The table has just under 350,000 clones, under 95% seen once. Sample: peripheral blood. The receptors stem from a woman between 18 and 30 years old who had recovered from COVID-19.

This sequence joins TRBV30 and TRBJ2-1; the D is unclear. V was pared by 7 bases and J by 1 base, with 5 bases between. This CDR3 comprises 11 residues. CDR1 GTSNPN and CDR2 SVGIG come from the germline V gene (reference sequence). CDR3 region: CALTSYNEQFF. Written as DNA, the CDR3 is TGTGCCTTGACATCCTACAATGAGCAGTTCTTC.

The J gene is TRBJ2-2, the V gene TRBV6-4; 8 nucleotides agree with TRBD2. The CDR3 consists of 18 residues. Looked up from germline, CDR1 is MRHNA and CDR2 is SNTAGT. Losses at the gene ends were 6 bases for V and 3 bases for J; bases not matched to a gene: 15. The CDR3 reads CASRRISLAGLDTGELFF. CDR3 nucleotide sequence: TGTGCCAGCAGAAGGATCTCTTTAGCGGGATTGGACACCGGGGAGCTGTTTTTT.

This chain uses TRBV30 with TRBJ1-2; D remains unclear. V lost 4 bases, J lost 4 bases, and 7 bases lay in between. The CDR3 has 11 residues. The germline CDR1 and CDR2 sequences are GTSNPN and SVGIG (reference sequence). The DNA of the CDR3 is TGTGCCTGGACGGGGTCCTATGGCTACACCTTC. Translated, it gives CAWTGSYGYTF.

The chain links TRBV5-6 to TRBJ2-7; possibly TRBD1 for D (6 bases). V lost 0 bases to trimming and J lost 4 bases, with 11 bases between them. In germline, CDR1 is SGHDT, CDR2 YYEEEE. CDR3 length equals 14 residues. The CDR3 nucleotides are TGTGCCAGCAGCTTGGGGACAGCCGATTACGAGCAGTACGTC. It encodes CASSLGTADYEQYV.

Note on this clone: Other DNA sequences in this sample translate to the same CDR3. V usage is TRBV5-1 and J usage is TRBJ2-2; 9 positions match TRBD2. J was trimmed by 5 bases and V by 2 bases; bases with no gene match: 4. Germline CDR1 and CDR2: SGHRS and YFSETQ. This CDR3 spans 15 amino acids. The CDR3 nucleotides read TGCGCCAGCAGCTTAAGCGGGAGGTCAACCGGGGAGCTGTTTTTT. Translation: CASSLSGRSTGELFF.

V and J are TRBV5-8 and TRBJ2-7; D may be TRBD1 (6 bases). CDR1 is SGHTS, CDR2 YDEGEE, per germline. Trimming removed 6 bases at V and 0 bases at J, with 13 bases between. The CDR3 contains 14 residues. CDR3 DNA sequence: TGTGCCAGCACCCGAGGGGGTTTCTCCTACGAGCAGTACGTC. As protein: CASTRGGFSYEQYV.

The V gene is TRBV6-5, the J gene TRBJ1-6, with D uncertain. Looked up from germline, CDR1 is MNHEY and CDR2 is SVGAGI. V gave up 5 bases and J gave up 3 bases, with 8 bases separating them. The CDR3 is 14 residues long. The CDR3 DNA sequence: TGTGCCAGCAGTCTCACCTACTATAATTCACCCCTCCACTTT. Translation gives CASSLTYYNSPLHF.

This clone showed up just a few times. The genes are TRBV5-6 and TRBJ1-2; unclear D gene. Trimming pared 2 bases from V and 3 bases from J, leaving 11 bases between. Germline V gene sequence: CDR1 SGHDT, CDR2 YYEEEE. The CDR3 is made up of 14 amino acids. The chain's CDR3 is CASSFVTGYYGYTF. CDR3 in DNA: TGTGCCAGCAGCTTTGTGACGGGATACTATGGCTACACCTTC.

The rearrangement uses TRBV11-2 and TRBJ2-1; TRBD2 matches 13 bases. Trimming took 5 bases from V and 4 from J; bases not matched to a gene: 14. The CDR3 extends over 19 amino acids. Germline loops: CDR1 SGHAT, CDR2 FQNNGV. The CDR3 region has the DNA TGTGCCAGCAGCCAAAAAACAAACGGACTAGCGGGAGTATACAATGAGCAGTTCTTC. Translated, it gives CASSQKTNGLAGVYNEQFF.

This chain uses TRBV7-6 with TRBJ1-6; tentatively, D is TRBD1 (6 bases). Germline V gene lookup returns CDR1 SGHVS and CDR2 FNYEAQ. This CDR3 has 16 amino acids. The V and J ends lost 5 bases and 5 bases respectively, with 16 bases between them. For the CDR3, the DNA is TGTGCCAGCAGCCCGTGGGGGGGCGGCCATAATTCACCCCTCCACTTT. Protein: CASSPWGGGHNSPLHF.

V is TRBV18 and J is TRBJ2-1; 7 bases align to TRBD2. The CDR3 loop spans 16 amino acids. Per the germline V gene, CDR1 is KGHSH and CDR2 is LQKENI. Trimming removed 1 base from V and 2 bases from J; junction bases left unmatched: 5. CDR3 region: CASSPQSGATYNEQFF. The CDR3 DNA reads TGTGCCAGCTCACCACAAAGCGGGGCAACCTACAATGAGCAGTTCTTC. The variable domain in full, with the rest retrieved from reference TRBV18 and TRBJ2-1, is NAGVMQNPRHLVRRRGQEARLRCSPMKGHSHVYWYRQLPEEGLKFMVYLQKENIIDESGMPKERFSAEFPKEGPSILRIQQVVRGDSAAYFCASSPQSGATYNEQFFGPGTRLTVL.

The V and J genes are TRBV18 and TRBJ1-5, with TRBD1 matching 8 bases. J gave up 4 bases and V 5 bases, and 4 bases lay outside the gene matches. The CDR3 extends over 14 amino acids. CDR1 is KGHSH and CDR2 is LQKENI in the germline V gene. In DNA form, the CDR3 reads TGTGCCAGCTCAACCGGACAGGGTAATCAGCCCCAGCATTTT. Translated, it gives CASSTGQGNQPQHF.

This chain links TRBV9 with TRBJ1-2; D gene unclear. The CDR3 extends over 13 amino acids. Trimming pared 8 bases from V and 0 bases from J, leaving 11 bases between. Germline CDR1 and CDR2: SGDLS and YYNGEE. CDR3 DNA: TGTGCCAGTACTAACCGGACTAACTATGGCTACACCTTC. Protein sequence: CASTNRTNYGYTF.

This sequence joins TRBV5-6 and TRBJ1-6; D ambiguous. Trimming removed 0 bases from V and 0 bases from J, with 13 bases in between. There are 18 residues in the CDR3. Per the germline V gene, CDR1 is SGHDT and CDR2 is YYEEEE. This CDR3 is CASSLGAGTHSYNSPLHF. In DNA form, the CDR3 reads TGTGCCAGCAGCTTGGGAGCGGGTACCCACTCCTATAATTCACCCCTCCACTTT.

The gene calls are TRBV24-1 and TRBJ2-3, with a weak D call TRBD1 (5 bases). Germline V gene sequence: CDR1 KGHDR, CDR2 SFDVKD. The V and J ends lost 1 base and 0 bases respectively, with 10 bases between them. This CDR3 is built from 16 residues. The chain's CDR3 is CATSDLRGSSTDTQYF. The CDR3 DNA sequence: TGTGCCACCAGTGATTTAAGGGGCTCTAGCACAGATACGCAGTATTTT.

V and J are TRBV7-2 and TRBJ2-7; 9 nucleotides agree with TRBD2. CDR1 and CDR2 from the germline V gene are SGHTA and FQGNSA. V lost 5 bases and J lost 5; bases outside the gene matches: 7. This CDR3 has 14 residues. The CDR3 spells CASSLLAGENEQYV. The CDR3 DNA reads TGTGCCAGCAGCCTCTTAGCGGGAGAGAACGAGCAGTACGTC.

This chain connects TRBV9 to TRBJ2-7; a possible D gene is TRBD1 (5 bases). Trimming took off 8 bases at V and 0 bases at J, with 12 bases between the two ends. Germline lookup yields CDR1 SGDLS and CDR2 YYNGEE. This CDR3 comprises 13 residues. The CDR3 DNA is TGTGCCAGAGACAGCCGGACCTCCTACGAGCAGTACGTC. This codes for CARDSRTSYEQYV.

The chain joins TRBV5-1 to TRBJ1-2, with TRBD1 identical over 9 bases. CDR3 length equals 14 residues. Germline V gene lookup returns CDR1 SGHRS and CDR2 YFSETQ. V lost 5 bases, J lost 5 bases, and 7 bases stayed unmatched. CDR3 amino acids: CASSRDRESYGYTF. CDR3 nucleotide sequence: TGCGCCAGCAGTAGGGACAGGGAATCATATGGCTACACCTTC. The variable domain in full, with the rest retrieved from reference TRBV5-1 and TRBJ1-2, is KAGVTQTPRYLIKTRGQQVTLSCSPISGHRSVSWYQQTPGQGLQFLFEYFSETQRNKGNFPGRFSGRQFSNSRSEMNVSTLELGDSALYLCASSRDRESYGYTFGSGTRLTVV.

This clone occurred a few times. V usage is TRBV2 and J usage is TRBJ1-1; D remains unclear. V was pared by 1 base and J by 1 base, with 7 bases between. The CDR3 sequence is 14 residues long. Germline values: CDR1 SNHLY, CDR2 FYNNEI. As DNA, the CDR3 is TGTGCCAGCAGTGAAGAGGGAGGGAACACTGAAGCTTTCTTT. Amino acid sequence: CASSEEGGNTEAFF.

This clone was picked up one time. The J gene is TRBJ2-2, the V gene TRBV5-1; tentatively, D is TRBD2 (5 bases). Germline CDR1 reads SGHRS; CDR2 reads YFSETQ. V lost 4 bases, J lost 8 bases, and 15 bases lay in between. This CDR3 comprises 14 residues. The CDR3 DNA reads TGCGCCAGCAGCGTGGACTTATTTCTAGGGGAGCTGTTTTTT. It specifies CASSVDLFLGELFF.

V gene TRBV11-3 combines with J gene TRBJ2-5; 9 bases map to TRBD2. Per germline, CDR1 SGHNT and CDR2 YENEEA. After removal of 1 base from V and 3 bases from J, the junction contained 0 bases not matched to a gene. CDR3 length equals 14 residues. CDR3 loop: CASSLGLAEETQYF. The CDR3 nucleotides are TGTGCCAGCAGCTTAGGACTAGCGGAAGAGACCCAGTACTTC.

This chain links TRBV7-2 with TRBJ2-1, with 8 bases identical to TRBD2. Germline CDR1 is SGHTA and CDR2 is FQGNSA. With 3 bases clipped from V and 3 bases from J, the junction kept 4 bases outside the gene matches. The CDR3 extends over 15 amino acids. For the CDR3, the DNA is TGTGCCAGCAGCTTCCGTACTAGCGGCTACAATGAGCAGTTCTTC. It is translated as CASSFRTSGYNEQFF. The whole variable domain, filled in from reference TRBV7-2 and TRBJ2-1, reads GAGVSQSPSNKVTEKGKDVELRCDPISGHTALYWYRQSLGQGLEFLIYFQGNSAPDKSGLPSDRFSAERTGGSVSTLTIQRTQQEDSAVYLCASSFRTSGYNEQFFGPGTRLTVL.

This clone has only one observation. This rearrangement joins TRBV20-1 to TRBJ2-7; D ambiguous. V was pared by 3 bases and J by 5 bases, with 11 bases between. CDR1 is DFQATT, CDR2 SNEGSKA, per germline (reference sequence). The CDR3 length is 12 residues. CDR3 sequence (DNA): TGCAGTGCTAGTCGCATAGAGGACGAGCAGTACGTC. Translation gives CSASRIEDEQYV.

The V and J genes are TRBV2 and TRBJ1-1, with D perhaps TRBD1 (6 bases). The CDR3 is 16 amino acids. V lost 11 bases, J lost 3 bases, and 25 bases lay in between. CDR1 is SNHLY and CDR2 is FYNNEI in the germline V gene. Written as DNA, the CDR3 is TGTGCCCTTCCCCGGGGCGAGCAGGGGATCGACACTGAAGCTTTCTTT. Encoded protein: CALPRGEQGIDTEAFF. Complete variable domain (other parts from reference TRBV2 and TRBJ1-1): EPEVTQTPSHQVTQMGQEVILRCVPISNHLYFYWYRQILGQKVEFLVSFYNNEISEKSEIFDDQFSVERPDGSNFTLKIRSTKLEDSAMYFCALPRGEQGIDTEAFFGQGTRLTVV.

The chain carries TRBV11-2 and TRBJ2-5; no firm D call. Germline V gene data show CDR1 as SGHAT and CDR2 as FQNNGV. Deletions cut 5 bases from V and 3 bases from J, with 13 bases between. The CDR3 contains 14 residues. The CDR3 loop reads CASSQASRKETQYF. CDR3 DNA: TGTGCCAGCAGCCAGGCGTCCAGGAAAGAGACCCAGTACTTC.

The chain uses TRBV19 and TRBJ1-1, with D perhaps TRBD1 (6 bases). The germline V and J ends were trimmed by 6 bases and 0 bases, with 17 bases remaining between them. Germline V lookup: CDR1 LNHDA, CDR2 SQIVND (reference sequence). The CDR3 loop spans 16 amino acids. The CDR3, as DNA: TGTGCCAGTAGGATCCTTACACAGGGCGTGAACACTGAAGCTTTCTTT. Residues: CASRILTQGVNTEAFF.

The chain employs TRBV2 and TRBJ2-7; D possibly corresponds to TRBD2 (6 bases). This CDR3 is built from 13 residues. Germline loops: CDR1 SNHLY, CDR2 FYNNEI. Trimming shortened V by 7 bases and J by 3 bases, and 13 bases separated the two germline ends. The CDR3 DNA reads as TGTGCCAGCAACGGGAGCCCCATCTACGAGCAGTACGTC. It translates to CASNGSPIYEQYV.

This chain links TRBV7-9 with TRBJ2-4; 10 bases match TRBD2. CDR3 length equals 14 residues. Germline V CDR1 and CDR2: SEHNR, FQNEAQ (reference sequence). V was pared by 5 bases and J by 11 bases, with 9 bases of the junction left unmatched. The DNA of the CDR3 is TGTGCCAGCAGCCCCGATCTAGCGGGAGTCGTTCAGTACTTC. It yields the protein CASSPDLAGVVQYF.

The rearrangement uses TRBV7-2 and TRBJ2-5, with D possibly TRBD2 on 6 matching bases. Germline V gene sequence: CDR1 SGHTA, CDR2 FQGNSA. V was shortened by 5 bases and J by 4 bases, with 11 bases between the two germline ends. This CDR3 has 13 amino acids. The DNA for the CDR3 is TGTGCCAGCAGCGTGACTAGGGGAGAGACCCAGTACTTC. Translating gives CASSVTRGETQYF.

The chain carries TRBV5-1 and TRBJ2-7, with 10 bases lining up with TRBD2. Trimming took 0 bases from V and 3 from J; bases not matched to a gene: 3. This CDR3 comprises 15 residues. Germline CDR1 SGHRS, CDR2 YFSETQ. The CDR3 DNA follows: TGCGCCAGCAGCTTGGGTACTAGCGGGAACTACGAGCAGTACGTC. Its translation: CASSLGTSGNYEQYV.